These 27 T cell receptor beta chains share one sample of origin, sequenced in a study of regulatory T cells in long-lasting Graves disease. For TCR beta, libraries came from iRepertoire HTBI primers and Arm-PCR of CDR3 regions. TCRdb called the multiplex PCR reads again in MiXCR, with one record for every CDR3 protein. The data show 200,000 to 250,000 distinct CDR3 sequences, about 19% seen once. Noted time point: newly diagnosed GD, antithyroid drugs for less than 3 months. Construction of the TCR library relied on RNA isolated from PBMCs. This sample also appeared in a second study, on T cells in Graves' hyperthyroidism and ophthalmopathy.

Sequenced material: peripheral blood mononuclear cells (PBMCs), taken at new diagnosis, from a patient treated with antithyroid drugs. The source is a woman aged 25 to 45 with Graves disease.

The V and J genes are TRBV6-1 and TRBJ1-1; no firm D call. Trimming took off 3 bases at V and 13 bases at J, with 36 bases between the two ends. Germline V gives CDR1 MNHNS, CDR2 SASEGT. This CDR3 has 19 amino acids. CDR3 bases: TGTGCCAGCAGTGACACTAAAACCGTGCAGAAGACGAGGGCCACTGAGGATTTCTTT. The encoded protein is CASSDTKTVQKTRATEDFF.

The V and J genes are TRBV5-4 and TRBJ2-2; D tentatively reads TRBD1 or TRBD2 (5 bases each). V was clipped by 4 bases and J by 0 bases, with 13 bases between them. Germline V gives CDR1 SGHNT, CDR2 YYREEE (reference sequence). The CDR3 covers 16 residues. The CDR3 spells CASSRGACTNTGELFF. CDR3 coding DNA: TGTGCCAGCAGCCGGGGCGCATGTACGAACACCGGGGAGCTGTTTTTT. The complete variable domain, with remaining parts taken from reference TRBV5-4 and TRBJ2-2, reads ETGVTQSPTHLIKTRGQQVTLRCSSQSGHNTVSWYQQALGQGPQFIFQYYREEENGRGNFPPRFSGLQFPNYSSELNVNALELDDSALYLCASSRGACTNTGELFFGEGSRLTVL.

This clonotype came up many times. The chain employs TRBV14 and TRBJ1-6; D perhaps matches TRBD1 (6 bases). The CDR3 covers 15 residues. CDR1 and CDR2 (germline): SGHDN, FVKESK. V gave up 0 bases and J gave up 10 bases, with 13 bases separating them. The CDR3 nucleotides are TGTGCCAGCAGCCAAGATACAGGGACGAGATCACCCCTCCACTTT. Its translation is CASSQDTGTRSPLHF.

This chain links TRBV5-1 with TRBJ1-3, with D possibly being TRBD1 (6 bases). CDR3 length equals 18 residues. The germline V gene encodes CDR1 SGHRS and CDR2 YFSETQ. Deletions cut 5 bases from V and 1 base from J, with 22 bases between. The CDR3 region has the DNA TGCGCCAGCAGACGTTCGGGACAAAATTTGTGGTCTGGAAACACCATATATTTT. It encodes CASRRSGQNLWSGNTIYF. The whole variable domain, filled in from reference TRBV5-1 and TRBJ1-3, reads KAGVTQTPRYLIKTRGQQVTLSCSPISGHRSVSWYQQTPGQGLQFLFEYFSETQRNKGNFPGRFSGRQFSNSRSEMNVSTLELGDSALYLCASRRSGQNLWSGNTIYFGEGSWLTVV.

The chain uses TRBV28 and TRBJ1-2; D gene ambiguous. The V and J ends lost 6 bases and 2 bases respectively, with 22 bases between them. Germline V CDR1 and CDR2: MDHEN, SYDVKM. There are 17 residues in the CDR3. For the CDR3, the DNA is TGTGCCAGCAGGGCTGGGATTGCCCCTATCCAAAACTATGGCTACACCTTC. Residues: CASRAGIAPIQNYGYTF.

This clonotype was seen ten or more times. The genes are TRBV28 and TRBJ2-5; 13 nucleotides align to TRBD2. The ends lost 6 bases at V and 2 bases at J; junction bases unmatched: 21. The CDR3 has 21 residues. The germline V gene has CDR1 MDHEN and CDR2 SYDVKM. As DNA, the CDR3 is TGTGCCAGCAGGAAGCTAGTCCTTAGGACTAGCGGGAGCAGCGAGCAAGAGACCCAGTACTTC. Translating gives CASRKLVLRTSGSSEQETQYF.

There are a few counts of this clonotype. The genes are TRBV4-1 and TRBJ2-3; D perhaps matches TRBD2 (5 bases). From germline, CDR1 is MGHRA and CDR2 YSYEKL. The CDR3 contains 16 residues. V was shortened by 4 bases and J by 4 bases, with 18 bases between the two germline ends. The CDR3 sequence is CASSRRTGYGADTQYF. The CDR3 region has the DNA TGCGCCAGCAGCCGGAGGACGGGGTACGGCGCAGATACGCAGTATTTT.

This clonotype occurred many times. V is TRBV3-1 and J is TRBJ2-7; 13 nucleotides match TRBD2. Trimming removed 0 bases from V and 5 bases from J; junction bases left unmatched: 1. The CDR3 runs to 15 residues. The germline gives CDR1 LGHDT, CDR2 YNNKEL (reference sequence). The chain's CDR3 is CASSQDGLAGDEQYF. In DNA, the CDR3 is TGTGCCAGCAGCCAAGACGGACTAGCGGGAGACGAGCAGTACTTC.

This clonotype was recorded at least ten times. The chain couples TRBV27 to TRBJ1-5; 7 nucleotides align to TRBD1. Germline values: CDR1 MNHEY, CDR2 SMNVEV (reference sequence). The CDR3 has 15 residues. V lost 6 bases and J lost 2; bases outside the gene matches: 7. As DNA, the CDR3 is TGTGCCAGCAGCAAAGACAGGGCGGGCAATCAGCCCCAGCATTTT. Encoded protein: CASSKDRAGNQPQHF.

This clonotype was observed many times. The rearrangement uses TRBV12-3 or TRBV12-4 and TRBJ1-1; weak D call: TRBD1 (5 bases). This CDR3 has 16 residues. Trimming removed 5 bases from V and 5 bases from J, with 21 bases in between. The CDR3 spells CASSTTARGAFTEAFF. CDR3 in DNA: TGTGCCAGCAGTACTACCGCGAGGGGCGCGTTTACTGAAGCTTTCTTT.

The J gene is TRBJ2-2, the V gene TRBV5-1; D assignment may be TRBD1 or TRBD2 (5 bases each). The CDR3 runs 14 residues. Germline V gives CDR1 SGHRS, CDR2 YFSETQ. V lost 3 bases and J lost 4, with 10 bases in between. The CDR3 bases are TGCGCCAGCAGCTCGGGACCCCCCACCGGGGAGCTGTTTTTT. As protein: CASSSGPPTGELFF.

The V gene is TRBV2, the J gene TRBJ1-1; D is possibly TRBD1 (5 bases). Germline CDR1 SNHLY, CDR2 FYNNEI. V was cut by 11 bases and J by 11 bases, with 15 bases left in between. The CDR3 has 10 residues. CDR3 nucleotides: TGTGCCCGCGAGGGGCAGCTGGCTTTCTTT. Translating it yields CAREGQLAFF.

This clonotype was found many times. V gene TRBV18 combines with J gene TRBJ1-2; D is ambiguous. The V end was cut by 0 bases, the J end by 8 bases, with 7 bases between. The CDR3 runs 12 residues. Germline V CDR1 and CDR2: KGHSH, LQKENI. The CDR3: CASSPPRIGYTF. The CDR3 nucleotides read TGTGCCAGCTCACCACCTAGGATCGGCTACACCTTC. Full variable domain (remainder filled in from reference TRBV18 and TRBJ1-2): NAGVMQNPRHLVRRRGQEARLRCSPMKGHSHVYWYRQLPEEGLKFMVYLQKENIIDESGMPKERFSAEFPKEGPSILRIQQVVRGDSAAYFCASSPPRIGYTFGSGTRLTVV.

This clonotype was recorded many times. This sequence joins TRBV7-9 and TRBJ2-3; D is tentatively TRBD1 or TRBD2 (6 bases each). V lost 1 base to trimming and J lost 3 bases, with 20 bases between them. The CDR3 is made up of 18 amino acids. Germline V CDR1 and CDR2: SEHNR, FQNEAQ (reference sequence). CDR3 region: CASSLEGLEGVGTDTQYF. CDR3 nucleotide sequence: TGTGCCAGCAGCTTAGAGGGTTTGGAGGGGGTTGGAACAGATACGCAGTATTTT.

This clonotype appeared many times. The gene calls are TRBV5-1 and TRBJ2-7; tentative D call: TRBD2 (5 bases). The CDR3 extends over 13 amino acids. CDR1 SGHRS and CDR2 YFSETQ come from the germline V gene. The V and J ends lost 0 bases and 3 bases respectively, with 7 bases between them. For the CDR3, the DNA is TGCGCCAGCAGCTTGGCTGACTACTACGAGCAGTACTTC. Translating gives CASSLADYYEQYF.

This clonotype was counted at least ten times. The gene calls are TRBV20-1 and TRBJ2-3; possible D gene TRBD2, 5 bases. Per the germline V gene, CDR1 is DFQATT and CDR2 is SNEGSKA (reference sequence). Trimming removed 3 bases at V and 0 bases at J, with 7 bases between. There are 13 residues in the CDR3. CDR3: CSASSGSTDTQYF. The CDR3 nucleotides read TGCAGTGCTAGTTCGGGGAGCACAGATACGCAGTATTTT.

This clonotype has a count of ten or more. The V gene is TRBV6-5, the J gene TRBJ1-1, with a tentative D call TRBD1 (5 bases). The CDR3 extends over 13 amino acids. In germline, CDR1 is MNHEY, CDR2 SVGAGI. Deletions cut 2 bases from V and 7 bases from J, with 11 bases between. CDR3 residues: CASSYAGYGEAFF. CDR3 bases: TGTGCCAGCAGTTACGCAGGGTATGGTGAAGCTTTCTTT.

This clonotype showed up just a few times. Being one base from a much bigger clone, this may be a read error. This chain uses TRBV28 with TRBJ2-2; the D is unclear. The CDR3 totals 12 residues. Germline V gene sequence: CDR1 MDHEN, CDR2 SYDVKM. The CDR3 coding sequence is TGTGCCAGCAGTCCCCCCACCGAGGAGCTGTTTTTT. Amino acid sequence: CASSPPTEELFF.

This clonotype has ten or more counts. The J gene is TRBJ1-4, the V gene TRBV11-3; 7 nucleotides line up with TRBD1. V dropped 5 bases and J dropped 4; count of bases not matched to a gene: 4. Germline-derived CDR1 and CDR2 are SGHNT and YENEEA. This CDR3 is 14 amino acids long. The CDR3 loop reads CASSAGQNNEKLFF. In DNA, the CDR3 is TGTGCCAGCAGCGCGGGACAGAATAATGAAAAACTGTTTTTT.

This clonotype came up many times. The V gene is TRBV2, the J gene TRBJ1-2, with D possibly being TRBD1 (5 bases). Trimming stripped 2 bases from V and 4 bases from J, with 14 bases between. CDR3 size: 15 residues. From germline, CDR1 is SNHLY and CDR2 FYNNEI. The CDR3 DNA follows: TGTGCCAGCAGTGAAAGCGCAGGGTGGGCCTATGGCTACACCTTC. Encoded protein: CASSESAGWAYGYTF.

This chain connects TRBV27 to TRBJ1-2; a weak D match, TRBD1 (6 bases). Trimming pared 4 bases from V and 2 bases from J, leaving 11 bases between. The germline V gene encodes CDR1 MNHEY and CDR2 SMNVEV (reference sequence). CDR3 length: 14 amino acids. The CDR3 DNA is TGTGCCAGCAGTTGGAGAGGGGGGAACTATGGCTACACCTTC. It encodes CASSWRGGNYGYTF.

This clonotype was counted ten times or more. The chain is built from TRBV30 and TRBJ1-2; 9 bases agree with TRBD1. CDR3 size: 16 residues. Germline CDR1 is GTSNPN and CDR2 is SVGIG (reference sequence). Trimming cost V 3 bases and J 3 bases; bases outside gene matches: 11. DNA of the CDR3: TGTGCCTGGAGCGGATCCGGGACAGGGCCCTACTATGGCTACACCTTC. Translated, it gives CAWSGSGTGPYYGYTF.

The V gene is TRBV10-3, the J gene TRBJ2-2, with D unresolved. This CDR3 contains 14 residues. CDR1 ENHRY and CDR2 SYGVKD come from the germline V gene. V was trimmed by 3 bases and J by 0 bases, leaving 5 bases between them. The chain's CDR3 is CAISEYANTGELFF. DNA of the CDR3: TGTGCCATCAGTGAATACGCGAACACCGGGGAGCTGTTTTTT.

Many counts were recorded for this clonotype. The chain combines TRBV29-1 with TRBJ1-1; D call uncertain. Germline V gene data show CDR1 as SQVTM and CDR2 as ANQGSEA. The V end lost 4 bases, the J end lost 6 bases, and 6 bases lay between the germline ends. The length of the CDR3 is 10 residues. DNA for the CDR3: TGCAGCGTTGCTGGGCCTGAAGCTTTCTTT. This sequence encodes CSVAGPEAFF.

This clonotype was picked up many times. The chain couples TRBV7-2 to TRBJ1-2, with D hard to call. The CDR3 length is 14 residues. The germline V and J ends were trimmed by 3 bases and 2 bases, with 10 bases remaining between them. CDR1 is SGHTA and CDR2 is FQGNSA in the germline V gene. The CDR3 bases are TGTGCCAGCAGCTTGGCAGGAGTGAACTATGGCTACACCTTC. Translated: CASSLAGVNYGYTF.

This clonotype was found many times. This chain joins TRBV5-1 and TRBJ1-4; the D gene is possibly TRBD1 (5 bases). Per germline, CDR1 SGHRS and CDR2 YFSETQ. The V gene lost 5 bases and the J gene lost 4 bases, with 9 bases spanning the gap. CDR3 length: 13 amino acids. The CDR3 is CASRETDNEKLFF. The CDR3 DNA sequence: TGCGCCAGCAGAGAGACAGATAATGAAAAACTGTTTTTT.

The chain has TRBV27 and TRBJ2-5, with no clear D. Germline V gene data show CDR1 as MNHEY and CDR2 as SMNVEV (reference sequence). The CDR3 is 16 amino acids. Deletions cut 3 bases from V and 1 base from J, with 15 bases between. CDR3 in amino acids: CASSFAGLNPQETQYF. As DNA, the CDR3 is TGTGCCAGCAGTTTCGCAGGCCTAAATCCCCAAGAGACCCAGTACTTC.